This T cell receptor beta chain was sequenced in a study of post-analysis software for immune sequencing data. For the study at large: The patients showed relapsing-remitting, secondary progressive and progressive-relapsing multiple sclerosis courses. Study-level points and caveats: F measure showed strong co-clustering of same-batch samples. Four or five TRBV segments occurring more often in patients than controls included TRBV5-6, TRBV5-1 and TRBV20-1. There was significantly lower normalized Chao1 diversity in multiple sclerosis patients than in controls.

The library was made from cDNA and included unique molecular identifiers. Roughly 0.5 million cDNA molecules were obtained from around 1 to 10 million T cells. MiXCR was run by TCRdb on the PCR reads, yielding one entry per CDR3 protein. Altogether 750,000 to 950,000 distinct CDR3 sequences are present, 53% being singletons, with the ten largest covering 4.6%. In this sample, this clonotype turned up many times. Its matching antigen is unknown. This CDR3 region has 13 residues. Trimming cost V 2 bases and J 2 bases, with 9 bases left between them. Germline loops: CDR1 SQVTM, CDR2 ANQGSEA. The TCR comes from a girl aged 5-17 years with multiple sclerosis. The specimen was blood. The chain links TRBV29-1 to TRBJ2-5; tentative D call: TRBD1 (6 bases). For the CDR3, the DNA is TGCAGCGTTGAAAACAGGGAACAAGAGACCCAGTACTTC. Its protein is CSVENREQETQYF.